Presented here are 13 T cell receptor beta chains from one specimen sequenced in a study of blood T cell repertoires in COVID-19. TCRdb's table, derived via immunoSEQ multiplex PCR, lists solely in-frame clones and lacks some. The sample includes some 180,000 clones, 75% to 90% of them seen just once. Sequencing was done on a sample of PBMCs or T cells enriched from blood (not recorded which). The origin of the receptors is a man aged 40-49 years who had recovered from COVID-19.

The chain links TRBV2 to TRBJ1-1; 8 bases are a match to TRBD1. The CDR3 has 17 amino acids. With 4 bases clipped from V and 0 bases from J, the junction kept 10 bases outside the gene matches. Per germline, CDR1 SNHLY and CDR2 FYNNEI. The CDR3 coding sequence is TGTGCCAGCAGTGGCCCGGGACAGGAGGCTCTGAACACTGAAGCTTTCTTT. Translation: CASSGPGQEALNTEAFF.

The chain has TRBV3-1 (or the pseudogene TRBV3-2) and TRBJ1-5; D is unclear. The CDR3 spans 14 residues. V was cut by 5 bases and J by 4 bases, with 12 bases left in between. The germline CDR1 and CDR2 sequences are LGHDT and YNNKEL (reference sequence). The CDR3 nucleotides are TGTGCCAGCAGCTACGGGGTGAAGAATCAGCCCCAGCATTTT. This encodes CASSYGVKNQPQHF.

The chain carries TRBV11-2 and TRBJ1-3; TRBD1 agrees at 7 bases. The CDR3 covers 19 residues. Germline values: CDR1 SGHAT, CDR2 FQNNGV. The ends lost 4 bases at V and 4 bases at J; junction bases unmatched: 19. Here the CDR3 DNA reads TGTGCCAGCAGCTCTCATCATCAGGGGGTCCTAGCGACAGGAAACACCATATATTTT. This sequence encodes CASSSHHQGVLATGNTIYF.

V gene TRBV4-2 combines with J gene TRBJ1-4, with unresolved D. Germline assignment: CDR1 LGHNA and CDR2 YNFKEQ. V gave up 0 bases and J gave up 5 bases, with 13 bases separating them. The CDR3 is 16 residues long. CDR3 sequence (DNA): TGTGCCAGCAGCCAAGATGTAGCGGCAGAGAATGAAAAACTGTTTTTT. It is translated as CASSQDVAAENEKLFF.

This clone was recorded once. The chain has TRBV5-1 and TRBJ2-2; possibly TRBD1 for D (5 bases). The CDR3 runs 18 residues. The V end lost 4 bases, the J end lost 0 bases, and 19 bases lay between the germline ends. Germline V gene sequence: CDR1 SGHRS, CDR2 YFSETQ. The CDR3 spells CASSPSHKGAPNTGELFF. DNA for the CDR3: TGCGCCAGCAGCCCGTCCCATAAAGGGGCCCCGAACACCGGGGAGCTGTTTTTT.

The sample holds a few counts of this clone. The chain links TRBV30 to TRBJ2-7, with TRBD2 matching 8 bases. V was clipped by 2 bases and J by 6 bases; unmatched bases: 6. CDR3 length equals 13 residues. CDR1 GTSNPN and CDR2 SVGIG come from the germline V gene (reference sequence). The CDR3 loop is CAWSTTLAGEQYF. CDR3 coding DNA: TGTGCCTGGAGTACCACGCTAGCGGGCGAGCAGTACTTC.

The genes are TRBV14 and TRBJ1-1; TRBD1 matches 8 bases. CDR3 size: 14 residues. Per the germline V gene, CDR1 is SGHDN and CDR2 is FVKESK. V shed 0 bases and J 6 bases; nucleotides not matched to a gene: 3. CDR3 loop: CASSQDRGLAEAFF. Written as DNA, the CDR3 is TGTGCCAGCAGCCAAGACAGGGGGCTAGCTGAAGCTTTCTTT.

The genes are TRBV9 and TRBJ2-1; the D gene is possibly TRBD1 (5 bases). Germline V gene data show CDR1 as SGDLS and CDR2 as YYNGEE. V lost 7 bases and J lost 6, with 29 bases in between. The CDR3 runs 18 residues. CDR3 bases: TGTGCCAGCCGCCCTGGACACCCGGTCGGATTCAATGCCAATGAGCAGTTCTTC. Amino acid sequence: CASRPGHPVGFNANEQFF.

The rearrangement uses TRBV27 and TRBJ1-6; 10 nucleotides match TRBD1. The V gene's germline CDR1 is MNHEY and CDR2 SMNVEV (reference sequence). The CDR3 totals 15 residues. The V gene end was trimmed by 5 bases and the J gene end by 10 bases; junction bases not matched to a gene: 8. The CDR3 spells CASSKGQGMVSPLHF. The CDR3 DNA sequence: TGTGCCAGCAGTAAGGGACAGGGGATGGTATCACCCCTCCACTTT.

V usage is TRBV19 and J usage is TRBJ2-6; D is unresolved. In germline, CDR1 is LNHDA, CDR2 SQIVND (reference sequence). V lost 1 base to trimming and J lost 1 base, with 2 bases between them. The CDR3 spans 14 residues. The CDR3 is CASSIASGANVLTF. The DNA for the CDR3 is TGTGCCAGTAGTATAGCTTCTGGGGCCAACGTCCTGACTTTC.

This chain connects TRBV2 to TRBJ2-1, with 11 bases identical to TRBD1. The V segment lost 4 bases and the J segment 7 bases; nucleotides outside the gene matches: 6. The CDR3 is 15 amino acids. Germline V gene sequence: CDR1 SNHLY, CDR2 FYNNEI. The CDR3: CASSGQDRGRNEQFF. For the CDR3, the DNA is TGTGCCAGCAGTGGTCAGGACAGGGGGCGGAATGAGCAGTTCTTC.

V and J are TRBV6-6 and TRBJ1-5, with D perhaps matching TRBD1 (6 bases). The V end lost 6 bases, the J end lost 0 bases, and 15 bases lay between the germline ends. CDR3 length: 16 amino acids. CDR1 MNHNY and CDR2 SVGAGI come from the germline V gene (reference sequence). The CDR3 reads CASRWTEGLSNQPQHF. CDR3 nucleotide sequence: TGTGCCAGCAGGTGGACAGAGGGTCTTAGCAATCAGCCCCAGCATTTT.

This clone occurred a few times. This chain joins TRBV19 and TRBJ2-2; 10 nucleotides align to TRBD1. This CDR3 is built from 16 residues. Germline assignment: CDR1 LNHDA and CDR2 SQIVND (reference sequence). Losses at the gene ends were 7 bases for V and 6 bases for J; bases not matched to a gene: 11. As DNA, the CDR3 is TGTGCCAGTAAAATCGGGACAGGGGCGTTATCCGGGGAGCTGTTTTTT. Amino acids: CASKIGTGALSGELFF.